Sequencing of this T cell receptor (beta chain) was carried out in a study of CD8 T cells in Susac syndrome. Study outcomes and limitations: The authors acknowledged that their TCR sequencing and HLA analysis involved a relatively small number of individuals.

When the RNA was reverse transcribed, random hexamers were used with an input of roughly 0.45 to 1 ug. An immunoSEQ multiplex PCR amplified TCR beta CDR3 over 54 Vbeta and 13 Jbeta. TCRdb re-called the immunoSEQ multiplex PCR reads with MiXCR, one entry per CDR3 protein. The data show about 430,000 distinct CDR3 sequences, with approximately 85% seen just once and about 0.1% held by the top ten. Sequencing of TCR beta, carried out with a high-throughput approach, was applied to CD8+ and CD4+ T cells from the blood. On this clonotype: Its specificity is unknown.

Sequencing was performed on CD8+ T cells from PBMCs. The TCR sequence derives from a human donor with multiple sclerosis.

The CDR3 loop is CASSFIQGVYGYTF. The CDR3 nucleotides read TGTGCCAGCAGTTTTATACAGGGGGTCTATGGCTACACCTTC. The chain combines TRBV28 with TRBJ1-2; 8 bases fit TRBD1. The CDR3 sequence is 14 residues long. From germline, CDR1 is MDHEN and CDR2 SYDVKM. V shed 3 bases, J shed 4 bases, and the junction held 4 bases outside the gene matches.